This is a list of T cell receptor beta chains from one sample in a study of T cells after yellow fever vaccination. TCRdb re-called the 5' RACE reads through MiXCR, storing one row per CDR3 protein. The sample lists around 550,000 distinct CDR3 sequences; 15% to 20% were seen once. The sequencing here drew on PBMCs, taken 15 days after the yellow fever booster vaccination. The receptors were sampled from a man aged 25-45 years who received the YFV17D yellow fever vaccine. CDR3s include the opening cysteine and the closing phenylalanine or tryptophan. The D gene is left open where the match is weak. Clone size, where shown, is once, few, many, or a class for clones that have expanded.

d_call	clone_size	v_call	j_call	cdr3_nt	cdr3_aa
-	-	TRBV20-1	TRBJ2-7	TGCAGTGCTAGAGTCGGGGCAGTTGACGAGCAATACTTC	CSARVGAVDEQYF
-	once	TRBV14	TRBJ2-3	TGTGCCAGCAGCCCACTTCACCCAGATACGCAGTATTTT	CASSPLHPDTQYF
-	-	TRBV29-1	TRBJ1-1	TGCAGCGTTAGGCCAGACACTGAAGCTTTCTTT	CSVRPDTEAFF
-	-	TRBV18	TRBJ1-4	TGTGCCAGCTCACCAAGACCGCCGGGAGATGGTGAAAAACTGTTTTTT	CASSPRPPGDGEKLFF
TRBD2	many	TRBV5-1	TRBJ2-1	TGCGCCAGCAGCTTGCGGGTGGGACTAGCGGATAACAATGAGCAGTTCTTC	CASSLRVGLADNNEQFF
-	few	TRBV12-3/TRBV12-4	TRBJ2-1	TGTGCCAGCAGTCCGTTACAGGGTGGGTACAATGAGCAGTTCTTC	CASSPLQGGYNEQFF
TRBD2	-	TRBV4-3	TRBJ2-7	TGCGCCAGCAGCCAAGGGACTAGCGGGAGATCCTACGAGCAGTACTTC	CASSQGTSGRSYEQYF
-	many	TRBV11-2	TRBJ2-6	TGTGCCAGCAGCTCGACAGGGGCCAACGTCCTGACTTTC	CASSSTGANVLTF
-	-	TRBV6-5	TRBJ2-7	TGTGCCAGCAGTTACGGGTGGACAGACTACTACGAGCAGTACTTC	CASSYGWTDYYEQYF
-	few	TRBV7-2	TRBJ2-1	TGTGCCAGCAGCTTAGTAGTAAGCCGCGAGCAGTTCTTC	CASSLVVSREQFF
TRBD2	few	TRBV5-1	TRBJ2-7	TGCGCCAGCAGCTTGGCTCAGCGGGAGTACTACGAGCAGTACTTC	CASSLAQREYYEQYF
-	few	TRBV5-1	TRBJ2-1	TGCGCCAGCAGCTTGGAGGCACTAACTCTCTGGGACAATGAGCAGTTCTTC	CASSLEALTLWDNEQFF
-	few	TRBV20-1	TRBJ2-1	TGCAGTCCTTTTCCAAGCGGGACATACAATGAGCAGTTCTTC	CSPFPSGTYNEQFF
-	-	TRBV7-2	TRBJ2-7	TGTGCCAGCAGCTTAAAAGGCGCGAGACAGCTTGCCTACGAGCAGTACTTC	CASSLKGARQLAYEQYF
-	-	TRBV9	TRBJ2-7	TGTGCCAGCAGCAATGGGTACGAGCAGTACTTC	CASSNGYEQYF
-	many	TRBV5-1	TRBJ2-7	TGCGCCAGCAGGGAGGCGTACTACGAGCAGTACTTC	CASREAYYEQYF
TRBD2	few	TRBV5-1	TRBJ2-7	TGCGCCAGCTTCCGGGAGGTCGATCCCTACGAGCAGTACTTC	CASFREVDPYEQYF
TRBD2	-	TRBV3-1	TRBJ2-5	TGTGCCAGCAGCCAAGATCCGGCGGGAGGTACCCAAGAGACCCAGTACTTC	CASSQDPAGGTQETQYF
-	-	TRBV7-9	TRBJ2-1	TGTGCCAGCAGCGGTCCTTGGGGGCCGGGTGAGCAGTTCTTC	CASSGPWGPGEQFF
TRBD1	-	TRBV5-4	TRBJ2-2	TGTGCCAGCAGAAACAGGGGCGGCGGGGAGCTGTTTTTT	CASRNRGGGELFF
-	few	TRBV20-1	TRBJ2-1	TGCAGTGCTAATCCCCCCCGCGGCGGTGAGCAGTTCTTC	CSANPPRGGEQFF
-	-	TRBV12-3/TRBV12-4	TRBJ1-5	TGTGCCAGCAGTTTCGTGGAGCAGCCCCAGCATTTT	CASSFVEQPQHF
TRBD2	-	TRBV6-2/TRBV6-3	TRBJ2-2	TGTGCCACCCGGACTAGCGGGAGTCGGACCGGGGAGCTGTTTTTT	CATRTSGSRTGELFF
TRBD1	few	TRBV20-1	TRBJ2-5	TGCAGTGCTAGAGACCCAGGGGGCGGTGAGACCCAGTACTTC	CSARDPGGGETQYF
-	-	TRBV18	TRBJ2-5	TGTGCCAGCTCACGAGTCCAGCAAGAGACCCAGTACTTC	CASSRVQQETQYF
-	-	TRBV10-3	TRBJ2-1	TGTGCCATCAGTGAAGGGAGCTCCTACAATGAGCAGTTCTTC	CAISEGSSYNEQFF
-	-	TRBV12-3/TRBV12-4	TRBJ2-3	TGTGCCAGCAGCCATGCAGGGGAAACGCAGTATTTT	CASSHAGETQYF
-	many	TRBV7-9	TRBJ2-7	TGTGCCAGCAGCTTAGAGTCCGAGCAGTACTTC	CASSLESEQYF
TRBD1	-	TRBV27	TRBJ2-3	TGTGCCAGCAGCAACTCTCCGGGACAGGGCTCAGATACGCAGTATTTT	CASSNSPGQGSDTQYF
-	-	TRBV20-1	TRBJ2-7	TGCAGTGCAGCTGGGCCTACCATCTCCTACGAGCAGTACTTC	CSAAGPTISYEQYF
TRBD2	-	TRBV5-1	TRBJ2-5	TGCGCCAGCAGCTTGGATGGGACTAGACAAGAGACCCAGTACTTC	CASSLDGTRQETQYF
TRBD2	-	TRBV18	TRBJ2-1	TGTGCCAGCTCACCAGGCGATAGAGGGAGGGACGAGCAGTTCTTC	CASSPGDRGRDEQFF
-	many	TRBV12-3/TRBV12-4	TRBJ2-7	TGTGCCAGCAGACCTACAAGCGGCCCAAGGAACGAGCAGTACTTC	CASRPTSGPRNEQYF
-	-	TRBV5-1	TRBJ2-2	TGCGCCAGCAGACCTTCAGCGGGTCCCACCGGGGAGCTGTTTTTT	CASRPSAGPTGELFF
-	many	TRBV27	TRBJ2-7	TGTGCCAGCGGCCGGTCCTACGAGCAGTACTTC	CASGRSYEQYF
-	-	TRBV6-5	TRBJ2-1	TGTGCCAGCAGTTACTCCCCGGACTCACCCAGCTCCTACAATGAGCAGTTCTTC	CASSYSPDSPSSYNEQFF